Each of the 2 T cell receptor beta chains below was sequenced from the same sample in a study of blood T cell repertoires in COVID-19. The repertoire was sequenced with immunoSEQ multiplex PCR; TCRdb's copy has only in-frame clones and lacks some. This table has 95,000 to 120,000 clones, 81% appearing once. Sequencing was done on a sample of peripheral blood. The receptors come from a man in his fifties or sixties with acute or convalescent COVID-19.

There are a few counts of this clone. CDR3 sequence reads: CASTRTGRSYNSPLHF. DNA for the CDR3: TGTGCCAGCACAAGGACAGGGAGGTCTTATAATTCACCCCTCCACTTT. The chain is built from TRBV7-8 and TRBJ1-6, with 8 bases aligning to TRBD1. The CDR3 consists of 16 residues. Trimming removed 7 bases from V and 4 bases from J; junction bases left unmatched: 9. In germline, CDR1 is SGHVS, CDR2 FQNEAQ.

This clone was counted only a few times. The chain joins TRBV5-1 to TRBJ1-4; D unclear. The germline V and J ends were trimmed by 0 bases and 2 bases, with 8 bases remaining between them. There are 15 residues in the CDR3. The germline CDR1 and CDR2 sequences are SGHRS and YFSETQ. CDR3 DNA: TGCGCCAGCAGCTTGGAGCGGTTCACTAATGAAAAACTGTTTTTT. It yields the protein CASSLERFTNEKLFF. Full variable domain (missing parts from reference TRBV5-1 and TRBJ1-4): KAGVTQTPRYLIKTRGQQVTLSCSPISGHRSVSWYQQTPGQGLQFLFEYFSETQRNKGNFPGRFSGRQFSNSRSEMNVSTLELGDSALYLCASSLERFTNEKLFFGSGTQLSVL.